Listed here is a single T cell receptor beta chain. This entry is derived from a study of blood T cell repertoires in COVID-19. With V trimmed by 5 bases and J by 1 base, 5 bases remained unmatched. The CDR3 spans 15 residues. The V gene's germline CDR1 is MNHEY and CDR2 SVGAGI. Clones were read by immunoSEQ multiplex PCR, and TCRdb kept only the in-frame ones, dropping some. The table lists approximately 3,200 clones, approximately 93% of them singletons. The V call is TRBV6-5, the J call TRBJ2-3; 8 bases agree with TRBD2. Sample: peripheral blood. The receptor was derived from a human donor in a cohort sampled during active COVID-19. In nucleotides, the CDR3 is TGTGCCAGCAGTAGCGGGAGAGAGGGCACAGATACGCAGTATTTT. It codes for CASSSGREGTDTQYF.